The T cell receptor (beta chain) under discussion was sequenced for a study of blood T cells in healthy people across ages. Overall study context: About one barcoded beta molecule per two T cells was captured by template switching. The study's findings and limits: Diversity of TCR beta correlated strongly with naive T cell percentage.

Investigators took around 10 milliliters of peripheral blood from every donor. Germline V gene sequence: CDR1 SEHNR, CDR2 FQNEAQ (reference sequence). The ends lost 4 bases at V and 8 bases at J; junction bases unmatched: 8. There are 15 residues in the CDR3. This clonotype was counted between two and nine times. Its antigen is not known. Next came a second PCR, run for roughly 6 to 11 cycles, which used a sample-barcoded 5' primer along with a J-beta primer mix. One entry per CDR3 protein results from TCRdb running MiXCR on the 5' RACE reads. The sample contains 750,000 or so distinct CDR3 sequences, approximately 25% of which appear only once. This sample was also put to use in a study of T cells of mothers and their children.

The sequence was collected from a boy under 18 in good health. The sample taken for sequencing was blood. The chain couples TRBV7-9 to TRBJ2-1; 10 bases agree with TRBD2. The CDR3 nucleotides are TGTGCCAGCAGCTCAAGCGGGAGGGCCGACTATGAGCAGTTCTTC. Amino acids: CASSSSGRADYEQFF.